A single sample is the source of the 13 T cell receptor beta chains below, sequenced in a study of shared clonotypes between healthy human individuals. Sequenced by immunoSEQ multiplex PCR; TCRdb stores in-frame clones only, minus some. The sample includes 2,500,000 or so clones, approximately 94% of them seen just once. Sample: naive CD4+ T cells from PBMCs. Subset specified: CD45RA+ positively selected. These receptors were obtained from a man between 18 and 29 years old in good health. Some clones in this sample may be carry-over from other donors' samples.

V gene TRBV2 combines with J gene TRBJ2-3; D is undetermined. V was pared by 7 bases and J by 1 base, with 12 bases between. Germline V CDR1 and CDR2: SNHLY, FYNNEI. This CDR3 has 14 amino acids. The CDR3 loop is CASTPGKRTDTQYF. The DNA of the CDR3 is TGTGCCAGCACCCCCGGCAAGCGCACAGATACGCAGTATTTT.

V gene TRBV7-2 combines with J gene TRBJ2-3; 9 bases line up with TRBD2. The CDR3 totals 14 residues. V dropped 5 bases and J dropped 4; count of bases not matched to a gene: 4. The germline gives CDR1 SGHTA, CDR2 FQGNSA. The CDR3 loop is CASSPKREADTQYF. The CDR3, as DNA: TGTGCCAGCAGCCCCAAGCGGGAGGCAGATACGCAGTATTTT.

The chain combines TRBV5-6 with TRBJ2-5; 9 positions agree with TRBD2. TRBJ2-7 matches the DNA end more closely, so the J call is doubtful. The germline gives CDR1 SGHDT, CDR2 YYEEEE. The CDR3 spans 16 residues. The chain's CDR3 is CASSLPGTSSTYEQYF. The CDR3 DNA sequence: TGTGCCAGCAGCTTGCCTGGGACTAGCAGCACCTACGAGCAGTACTTC.

This rearrangement joins TRBV9 to TRBJ2-3, with 8 nucleotides matching TRBD2. This CDR3 contains 15 residues. J was trimmed by 0 bases and V by 7 bases; bases with no gene match: 7. Germline V gene data show CDR1 as SGDLS and CDR2 as YYNGEE. Written as DNA, the CDR3 is TGTGCCAGCCGCCGAACTAGCGGTAGCACAGATACGCAGTATTTT. The encoded protein is CASRRTSGSTDTQYF.

The rearrangement joins TRBV7-9 to TRBJ2-7, with a weak D call TRBD1 (7 bases). Germline lookup yields CDR1 SEHNR and CDR2 FQNEAQ (reference sequence). This CDR3 is built from 17 residues. The germline V and J ends were trimmed by 4 bases and 4 bases, with 23 bases remaining between them. CDR3 residues: CASSYPPGWRGHYEQYF. The CDR3 bases are TGTGCCAGCAGCTATCCCCCCGGCTGGAGGGGGCATTACGAGCAGTACTTC.

This clone came up once. J is TRBJ2-7 and V is TRBV11-2; TRBD2 might be the D (6 bases). The germline CDR1 and CDR2 sequences are SGHAT and FQNNGV. Trimming removed 1 base at V and 5 bases at J, with 24 bases between. The CDR3 sequence is 18 residues long. The chain's CDR3 is CASSLGAGLGISWNEQYF. As DNA, the CDR3 is TGTGCCAGCAGCTTAGGGGCGGGACTCGGAATTTCTTGGAACGAGCAGTACTTC.

The chain employs TRBV4-1 and TRBJ2-5; D gene unclear. V was pared by 0 bases and J by 2 bases, with 10 bases between. Germline V lookup: CDR1 MGHRA, CDR2 YSYEKL. The CDR3 has 15 residues. Written as DNA, the CDR3 is TGCGCCAGCAGCCAAGATTTTGGGCAGCAAGAGACCCAGTACTTC. Amino acids: CASSQDFGQQETQYF.

This chain joins TRBV7-2 and TRBJ2-1, with D unclear. The CDR3 is 13 amino acids. Trimming removed 1 base at V and 5 bases at J, with 6 bases between. The V gene's germline CDR1 is SGHTA and CDR2 FQGNSA. The CDR3 DNA sequence: TGTGCCAGCAGCTTAGTCCGCCACAATGAGCAGTTCTTC. It encodes CASSLVRHNEQFF.

The CDR3 coding sequence is TGCAGCGTCCGGACAGGGAATGGGAACACTGAAGCTTTCTTT. It is translated as CSVRTGNGNTEAFF. This chain connects TRBV29-1 to TRBJ1-1; 8 nucleotides agree with TRBD1. The CDR3 sequence is 14 residues long. Germline CDR1 and CDR2: SQVTM and ANQGSEA. Trimming cost V 6 bases and J 1 base; bases outside gene matches: 7. The complete variable domain, with remaining parts taken from reference TRBV29-1 and TRBJ1-1, reads SAVISQKPSRDICQRGTSLTIQCQVDSQVTMMFWYRQQPGQSLTLIATANQGSEATYESGFVIDKFPISRPNLTFSTLTVSNMSPEDSSIYLCSVRTGNGNTEAFFGQGTRLTVV.

A single count supports this clone. The rearrangement uses TRBV9 and TRBJ2-1; 10 bases fit TRBD2. Looked up from germline, CDR1 is SGDLS and CDR2 is YYNGEE. V gave up 4 bases and J gave up 7 bases; unmatched junction bases: 11. The CDR3 is made up of 16 amino acids. The CDR3 protein is CASSPQAGGSLNEQFF. The CDR3 nucleotides read TGTGCCAGCAGCCCCCAAGCGGGAGGGTCGTTAAATGAGCAGTTCTTC.

The chain combines TRBV5-4 with TRBJ2-5; D gene unclear. Germline loops: CDR1 SGHNT, CDR2 YYREEE (reference sequence). The ends were cut back, 2 bases at V and 5 bases at J, with 7 bases in the middle. The CDR3 contains 12 residues. The CDR3 sequence: CASSLPWETQYF. In DNA form, the CDR3 reads TGTGCCAGCAGCTTACCCTGGGAGACCCAGTACTTC.

This chain connects TRBV2 to TRBJ1-5; D not resolved. This CDR3 has 13 amino acids. V dropped 5 bases and J dropped 5 bases, with 10 bases sitting between them. Germline loops: CDR1 SNHLY, CDR2 FYNNEI. The DNA of the CDR3 is TGTGCCAGCAGTAATCGCGCGGATCAGCCCCAGCATTTT. This gives the protein CASSNRADQPQHF.

The V gene is TRBV2, the J gene TRBJ2-1; D call uncertain. Trimming removed 4 bases at V and 7 bases at J, with 8 bases between. This CDR3 has 12 amino acids. Germline CDR1 and CDR2: SNHLY and FYNNEI. This chain's CDR3 is CASSVIGNEQFF. CDR3 DNA: TGTGCCAGCAGTGTAATTGGGAATGAGCAGTTCTTC.